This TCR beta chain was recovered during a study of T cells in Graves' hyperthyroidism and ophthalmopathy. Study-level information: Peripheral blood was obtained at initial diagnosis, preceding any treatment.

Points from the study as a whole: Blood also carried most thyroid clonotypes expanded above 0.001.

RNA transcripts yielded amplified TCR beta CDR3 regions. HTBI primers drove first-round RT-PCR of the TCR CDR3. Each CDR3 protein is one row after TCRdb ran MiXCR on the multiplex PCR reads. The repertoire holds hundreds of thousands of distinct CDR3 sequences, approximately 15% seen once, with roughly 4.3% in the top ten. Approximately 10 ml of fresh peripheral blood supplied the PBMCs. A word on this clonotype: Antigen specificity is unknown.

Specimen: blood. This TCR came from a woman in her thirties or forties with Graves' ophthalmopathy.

The CDR3 region has the DNA TGTGCCTGGAGCCTACCGGGACAGGGGAACACTGAAGCTTTCTTT. Translation: CAWSLPGQGNTEAFF. The chain has TRBV30 and TRBJ1-1; 9 nucleotides match TRBD1. The CDR3 runs to 15 residues. V gave up 3 bases and J gave up 1 base; unmatched junction bases: 6. From germline, CDR1 is GTSNPN and CDR2 SVGIG (reference sequence).